The sample holds a few counts of the clone carrying this T cell receptor beta chain. TCRdb re-derived calls from the RT-PCR reads in MiXCR, one entry per CDR3 protein. Of fewer than 800,000 distinct CDR3 sequences listed, about 14% are singletons. The CDR3 is made up of 19 amino acids. Germline-derived CDR1 and CDR2 are MNHEY and SVGAGI. Trimming took off 2 bases at V and 2 bases at J, with 25 bases between the two ends. The clonotype comes from a female donor in good health, serving as a healthy control. The chain links TRBV6-5 to TRBJ2-7; TRBD1 is a possible D gene (6 bases). The sequencing input was memory CD4+ T cells from blood. This CDR3 reads CASSYPTGSLPPKAYEQYF. The CDR3 bases are TGTGCCAGCAGTTACCCTACAGGGAGTTTGCCCCCAAAGGCCTACGAGCAGTACTTC.